The source of this T cell receptor beta chain is a study of blood T cell repertoires in COVID-19. About the research overall: From T cells, B-cell-depleted T cells, or PBMCs came the material, which was cDNA or gDNA.

Study processing details: It was from reference gene primer amplification that nucleated cell counts were estimated. Data came from immunoSEQ multiplex PCR; TCRdb stores just in-frame clones and leaves some out. D and trimming were read from the DNA, whereas the V and J calls and clone size are those reported in that table. The sample contains 270,000 or so clones, roughly 88% of which appear only once. The germline V gene encodes CDR1 WNHNN and CDR2 SYGVQD (reference sequence). The CDR3 totals 16 residues. Trimming cost V 6 bases and J 3 bases; bases outside gene matches: 5. The sequence derives from a woman aged 30 to 39 with active or convalescent COVID-19. The source material was peripheral blood. This sequence joins TRBV10-1 and TRBJ2-3; 14 nucleotides line up with TRBD2. Written as DNA, the CDR3 is TGCGCCAGCAGCCGGACTAGCGGGGGGCGGACAGATACGCAGTATTTT. It is translated as CASSRTSGGRTDTQYF.